The 24 T cell receptor beta chains below all came from one sample that was sequenced in a study of OX40 agonist ivuxolimab in advanced cancers. Data came from immunoSEQ multiplex PCR; TCRdb stores just in-frame clones and leaves some out. Of tens of thousands of clones listed, more than 70% are singletons. This specimen was CD4+ or CD8+ T cells sorted from blood, taken in a trial of the OX40 agonist ivuxolimab. The receptors stem from an adult with an advanced solid tumor such as melanoma, head and neck, liver or kidney cancer.

This chain links TRBV12-2 with TRBJ2-7; whether TRBD2, the table's D call, matches the DNA was not checked. TRBV12-2 is a listed pseudogene. The CDR3 runs to 18 residues. CDR3 loop: CASRLGTSGTRSSYEQYF. The CDR3 DNA reads as TGTGCAAGTCGCTTGGGGACTAGCGGGACGAGAAGCTCCTACGAGCAGTACTTC.

The chain joins TRBV28 to TRBJ1-3; D not certain. Germline lookup yields CDR1 MDHEN and CDR2 SYDVKM. This CDR3 contains 15 residues. Trimming stripped 3 bases from V and 2 bases from J, with 11 bases between. The CDR3 DNA follows: TGTGCCAGCAGTTTGCCTCAGCCAGCTGGAAACACCATATATTTT. Its translation is CASSLPQPAGNTIYF.

This clone was detected a few times. The genes are TRBV7-3 and TRBJ2-3; TRBD2 matches at 11 bases. Germline loops: CDR1 SGHTA, CDR2 FQGTGA. The CDR3 extends over 17 amino acids. J lost 0 bases, V lost 5 bases, and 7 bases had no gene match. Here the CDR3 reads CASSTGLAGTSTDTQYF. CDR3 in DNA: TGTGCCAGCAGCACCGGACTAGCGGGCACTAGCACAGATACGCAGTATTTT. The full variable domain, rest sourced from reference TRBV7-3 and TRBJ2-3, is GAGVSQTPSNKVTEKGKYVELRCDPISGHTALYWYRQSLGQGPEFLIYFQGTGAADDSGLPNDRFFAVRPEGSVSTLKIQRTERGDSAVYLCASSTGLAGTSTDTQYFGPGTRLTVL.

The chain carries TRBV9 and TRBJ2-6; the D call may be TRBD1 or TRBD2 (5 bases each). Germline assignment: CDR1 SGDLS and CDR2 YYNGEE. The CDR3 extends over 15 amino acids. Trimming left V 0 bases short and J 4 bases short, with 8 bases between. The CDR3 DNA reads as TGTGCCAGCAGCGTAGTAGGGACCGGGGCCAACGTCCTGACTTTC. It translates to CASSVVGTGANVLTF.

CDR3 DNA: TGCGCCAGCAGTGACCCAGGGCCTGGGGCCAACGTCCTGACTTTC. This translates into CASSDPGPGANVLTF. The chain combines TRBV10-1 with TRBJ2-6; TRBD1 might be the D (5 bases). There are 15 residues in the CDR3. V lost 3 bases and J 2 bases, leaving 8 bases between the germline ends. CDR1 WNHNN and CDR2 SYGVQD come from the germline V gene (reference sequence).

The chain recombines TRBV7-9 with TRBJ2-1; a weak D match, TRBD2 (5 bases). Germline CDR1 is SEHNR and CDR2 is FQNEAQ (reference sequence). Trimming took off 4 bases at V and 14 bases at J, with 18 bases between the two ends. The CDR3 length is 13 residues. The CDR3 here is CASSSSGRPREFF. CDR3 coding DNA: TGTGCCAGCAGCTCCAGCGGTCGGCCTAGGGAGTTCTTC.

J is TRBJ2-7 and V is TRBV6-1; D is perhaps TRBD1 or TRBD2 (5 bases each). This CDR3 is 14 amino acids long. V shed 6 bases and J shed 7 bases, with 19 bases lying between them. In germline, CDR1 is MNHNS, CDR2 SASEGT. The CDR3 loop is CASSKSGTALEQYF. The DNA of the CDR3 is TGTGCCAGCAGCAAATCCGGGACCGCGTTAGAGCAGTACTTC.

This chain joins TRBV2 and TRBJ2-5, with D possibly called TRBD1 or TRBD2 (5 bases each). This CDR3 has 12 amino acids. Trimming stripped 5 bases from V and 4 bases from J, with 8 bases between. Germline assignment: CDR1 SNHLY and CDR2 FYNNEI. The CDR3 is CASSWGRETQYF. CDR3 DNA: TGTGCCAGCAGTTGGGGGAGAGAGACCCAGTACTTC.

The gene calls are TRBV5-1 and TRBJ1-1; a possible D gene is TRBD1 (6 bases). The V and J ends lost 5 bases and 1 base respectively, with 15 bases between them. Germline CDR1 reads SGHRS; CDR2 reads YFSETQ. CDR3 size: 15 residues. This CDR3 is CASSPQGSANTEAFF. CDR3 bases: TGCGCCAGCAGTCCTCAGGGGTCGGCGAACACTGAAGCTTTCTTT.

The rearrangement uses TRBV18 and TRBJ2-5, with 7 nucleotides matching TRBD1. After removal of 2 bases from V and 0 bases from J, the junction contained 12 bases not matched to a gene. This CDR3 has 18 residues. Per germline, CDR1 KGHSH and CDR2 LQKENI. For the CDR3, the DNA is TGTGCCAGCTCACCAGGAATACCGGGACAGCAAAACCAAGAGACCCAGTACTTC. Protein sequence: CASSPGIPGQQNQETQYF. Variable domain in full (rest from reference TRBV18 and TRBJ2-5): NAGVMQNPRHLVRRRGQEARLRCSPMKGHSHVYWYRQLPEEGLKFMVYLQKENIIDESGMPKERFSAEFPKEGPSILRIQQVVRGDSAAYFCASSPGIPGQQNQETQYFGPGTRLLVL.

This clone is a singleton in its sample. The rearrangement links TRBV5-1 to TRBJ2-5; D gene ambiguous. In germline, CDR1 is SGHRS, CDR2 YFSETQ. Trimming removed 2 bases from V and 1 base from J, with 9 bases in between. This CDR3 is 14 amino acids long. The CDR3 reads CASSFRSFQETQYF. The CDR3 DNA sequence: TGCGCCAGCAGCTTTCGAAGCTTCCAAGAGACCCAGTACTTC.

This clone has a single count. The chain recombines TRBV5-6 with TRBJ2-7; D might be TRBD1 or TRBD2, each matching 6 bases. V was pared by 0 bases and J by 2 bases, with 12 bases between. The germline CDR1 and CDR2 sequences are SGHDT and YYEEEE. This CDR3 is built from 15 residues. The CDR3 nucleotides read TGTGCCAGCAGCTTGGTGGGGGGACAACCCTACGAGCAGTACTTC. It yields the protein CASSLVGGQPYEQYF.

This clone was counted between two and nine times. The chain is built from TRBV6-1 and TRBJ1-2; no reliable D call. The V gene's germline CDR1 is MNHNS and CDR2 SASEGT. CDR3 size: 15 residues. V was shortened by 0 bases and J by 8 bases, with 16 bases between the two germline ends. In DNA, the CDR3 is TGTGCCAGCAGTGAAGCGCTCCGAACGGCGGGGGGCTACACCTTC. Encoded protein: CASSEALRTAGGYTF.

The rearrangement links TRBV5-4 to TRBJ1-4; 8 nucleotides line up with TRBD1. From germline, CDR1 is SGHNT and CDR2 YYREEE (reference sequence). The CDR3 is made up of 16 amino acids. The V gene end was trimmed by 1 base and the J gene end by 0 bases; junction bases not matched to a gene: 2. The CDR3 DNA reads TGTGCCAGCAGCTTGACAGGGGGAGCAACTAATGAAAAACTGTTTTTT. Its translation: CASSLTGGATNEKLFF.

The chain uses TRBV19 and TRBJ2-7; D possibly corresponds to TRBD1 (6 bases). The CDR3 sequence is 14 residues long. Trimming took 5 bases from V and 7 from J, leaving 18 bases between them. Germline values: CDR1 LNHDA, CDR2 SQIVND (reference sequence). As DNA, the CDR3 is TGTGCCAGTAGTCCTCAGGACAGTTTCAGAGAGCAGTACTTC. Translated: CASSPQDSFREQYF.

The genes are TRBV7-9 and TRBJ2-5, with D possibly matching TRBD2 (5 bases). V shed 2 bases and J shed 5 bases, with 9 bases lying between them. The CDR3 loop spans 13 amino acids. CDR1 and CDR2 (germline): SEHNR, FQNEAQ (reference sequence). CDR3 in DNA: TGTGCCAGCAGCTTACGGGGATCGGAGACCCAGTACTTC. It translates to CASSLRGSETQYF.

The genes are TRBV9 and TRBJ1-3; D is unclear. V lost 0 bases to trimming and J lost 4 bases, with 5 bases between them. The CDR3 is made up of 13 amino acids. The germline V gene encodes CDR1 SGDLS and CDR2 YYNGEE. CDR3 nucleotide sequence: TGTGCCAGCAGCGTAGCATCCGGAAACACCATATATTTT. Its protein is CASSVASGNTIYF.

The rearrangement uses TRBV4-1 and TRBJ1-5; D is uncertain. The CDR3 has 15 amino acids. Germline loops: CDR1 MGHRA, CDR2 YSYEKL. Trimming removed 5 bases from V and 0 bases from J, with 11 bases in between. The CDR3 is CASSIRDNSNQPQHF. Here the CDR3 DNA reads TGCGCCAGCAGCATCCGGGATAATAGCAATCAGCCCCAGCATTTT.

The V call is TRBV5-1, the J call TRBJ2-2, with 8 bases identical to TRBD2. The CDR3 consists of 16 residues. Germline V CDR1 and CDR2: SGHRS, YFSETQ. V dropped 0 bases and J dropped 4; count of bases not matched to a gene: 5. CDR3 in DNA: TGCGCCAGCAGCTTGGCCGGCGGGGGGAGCACCGGGGAGCTGTTTTTT. It codes for CASSLAGGGSTGELFF.

V usage is TRBV5-1 and J usage is TRBJ2-3, with 7 bases fitting TRBD2. Germline CDR1 reads SGHRS; CDR2 reads YFSETQ. The CDR3 spans 16 residues. Trimming at V came to 5 bases and at J to 0 bases, leaving 9 bases not matched to a gene. The CDR3: CASSSRLADSTDTQYF. The CDR3 DNA is TGCGCCAGCAGTTCAAGACTAGCCGACAGCACAGATACGCAGTATTTT.

This chain connects TRBV7-2 to TRBJ2-7, with no clear D. Trimming took 6 bases from V and 0 from J, leaving 9 bases between them. CDR1 is SGHTA, CDR2 FQGNSA, per germline. The CDR3 loop spans 13 amino acids. CDR3 amino acids: CASSGASSYEQYF. CDR3 nucleotide sequence: TGTGCCAGCAGTGGAGCGAGCTCCTACGAGCAGTACTTC.

The chain links TRBV6-1 to TRBJ1-2; D gene unclear. V lost 5 bases to trimming and J lost 4 bases, with 8 bases between them. The CDR3 sequence is 12 residues long. Germline CDR1 reads MNHNS; CDR2 reads SASEGT. In nucleotides, the CDR3 is TGTGCCAGCAGTTTATACAGCTATGGCTACACCTTC. The encoded protein is CASSLYSYGYTF.

The table lists this clone with a count of one. The CDR3 region is CASSQGATGANVLTF. DNA for the CDR3: TGTGCCAGCTCACAGGGGGCAACTGGGGCCAACGTCCTGACTTTC. The V gene is TRBV18, the J gene TRBJ2-6; 7 positions match TRBD1. The length of the CDR3 is 15 residues. Germline V gene data show CDR1 as KGHSH and CDR2 as LQKENI. The V gene end was trimmed by 4 bases and the J gene end by 2 bases; junction bases not matched to a gene: 2. Full variable domain (rest looked up from reference TRBV18 and TRBJ2-6): NAGVMQNPRHLVRRRGQEARLRCSPMKGHSHVYWYRQLPEEGLKFMVYLQKENIIDESGMPKERFSAEFPKEGPSILRIQQVVRGDSAAYFCASSQGATGANVLTFGAGSRLTVL.

The rearrangement joins TRBV19 to TRBJ2-1, with D tentatively TRBD1 or TRBD2 (6 bases each). V lost 5 bases and J 0 bases, leaving 11 bases between the germline ends. The CDR3 extends over 15 amino acids. Germline CDR1 is LNHDA and CDR2 is SQIVND (reference sequence). The CDR3 sequence: CASSLADSSYNEQFF. Here the CDR3 DNA reads TGTGCCAGTAGTTTAGCGGACAGCTCCTACAATGAGCAGTTCTTC.